A selection of T cell receptor beta chains follows, all from one sample in a study of Graves' ophthalmopathy and Graves' hyperthyroidism. In TCRdb, the multiplex PCR reads were re-called with MiXCR into one record per CDR3 protein. This sample carries 500,000 to 700,000 distinct CDR3 sequences, roughly 20% of them seen once, and the ten largest clones take around 6.9%. Specimen: peripheral blood. All receptors come from a woman between 18 and 30 years old with stable Graves' hyperthyroidism. Some clones in this sample may be carry-over from other donors' samples. CDR3s include the opening cysteine and the closing phenylalanine or tryptophan. Clone size appears in some rows only: once, few, many, or a class for an expanded clone.

v_call: TRBV27
clone_size: -
cdr3_length: 14
cdr3_aa: CASSRNREGTEAFF

v_call: TRBV20-1
clone_size: many
cdr3_length: 16
cdr3_aa: CSARVLGTGSQETQYF

v_call: TRBV12-3/TRBV12-4
clone_size: many
cdr3_length: 13
cdr3_aa: CASSVGPQGEQYF

v_call: TRBV10-3
clone_size: few
cdr3_length: 17
cdr3_aa: CAISESNLLAGGIEQYF

v_call: TRBV6-2/TRBV6-3
clone_size: -
cdr3_length: 15
cdr3_aa: CASSSVAKTETEAFF

v_call: TRBV19
clone_size: few
cdr3_length: 17
cdr3_aa: CASRILPFVGGTGELFF

v_call: TRBV15
clone_size: -
cdr3_length: 16
cdr3_aa: CATSSDKLWGQETQYF

v_call: TRBV2
clone_size: many
cdr3_length: 14
cdr3_aa: CASKGQGAENIQYF

v_call: TRBV2
clone_size: many
cdr3_length: 13
cdr3_aa: CASSEASRGTQYF

v_call: TRBV12-3/TRBV12-4
clone_size: many
cdr3_length: 14
cdr3_aa: CASTPARHSYGYTF

v_call: TRBV7-2
clone_size: -
cdr3_length: 15
cdr3_aa: CASSVFQGGDTEVFF

v_call: TRBV27
clone_size: -
cdr3_length: 14
cdr3_aa: CASSLRREGDEQFF

v_call: TRBV29-1
clone_size: many
cdr3_length: 13
cdr3_aa: CSVEGNQYYGYTF

v_call: TRBV2
clone_size: -
cdr3_length: 15
cdr3_aa: CASTRDISSGNTIYF

v_call: TRBV7-3
clone_size: many
cdr3_length: 14
cdr3_aa: CASSSGGPGTEAFF

v_call: TRBV10-3
clone_size: many
cdr3_length: 13
cdr3_aa: CAIIDSYTGELFF

v_call: TRBV28
clone_size: many
cdr3_length: 18
cdr3_aa: CASSFVGTGGFGNQPQHF

v_call: TRBV11-2
clone_size: many
cdr3_length: 15
cdr3_aa: CASSPIGGSDYGYTF

v_call: TRBV30
clone_size: few
cdr3_length: 16
cdr3_aa: CAWSRDTVTYNSPLHF

v_call: TRBV12-3/TRBV12-4
clone_size: many
cdr3_length: 12
cdr3_aa: CASSMNNYGYTF

v_call: TRBV3-1
clone_size: -
cdr3_length: 17
cdr3_aa: CASSQLGQRGSGNTIYF

v_call: TRBV2
clone_size: many
cdr3_length: 15
cdr3_aa: CASSDLEGSFYEQYF

v_call: TRBV24-1
clone_size: many
cdr3_length: 14
cdr3_aa: CATSDSGQGSEAFF

v_call: TRBV7-9
clone_size: -
cdr3_length: 14
cdr3_aa: CASSSTTSFQPQHF

v_call: TRBV28
clone_size: many
cdr3_length: 14
cdr3_aa: CASSLGHSTYEQYF

v_call: TRBV11-2
clone_size: -
cdr3_length: 14
cdr3_aa: CASSPGPRDTEAFF

v_call: TRBV2
clone_size: -
cdr3_length: 15
cdr3_aa: CASRVEEYSNQPQHF

v_call: TRBV24-1
clone_size: many
cdr3_length: 16
cdr3_aa: CATSGKGLIITYEQYF

v_call: TRBV6-5
clone_size: few
cdr3_length: 15
cdr3_aa: CASSHSGAKNYEQYF

v_call: TRBV4-1
clone_size: few
cdr3_length: 15
cdr3_aa: CASSDRQSLNTEAFF

v_call: TRBV9
clone_size: many
cdr3_length: 15
cdr3_aa: CASSVGQGVNYGYTF

v_call: TRBV6-1
clone_size: many
cdr3_length: 11
cdr3_aa: CASPVGDTQYF

v_call: TRBV15
clone_size: -
cdr3_length: 13
cdr3_aa: CATPGRRNTEAFF

v_call: TRBV30
clone_size: -
cdr3_length: 15
cdr3_aa: CAWSDEGLGNPDAFF

v_call: TRBV5-5
clone_size: -
cdr3_length: 14
cdr3_aa: CASSIDGYNSPLHF

v_call: TRBV6-5
clone_size: many
cdr3_length: 12
cdr3_aa: CASSTHTYEQYF

v_call: TRBV12-3/TRBV12-4
clone_size: few
cdr3_length: 13
cdr3_aa: CASRVAETGTQYF

v_call: TRBV12-3/TRBV12-4
clone_size: -
cdr3_length: 14
cdr3_aa: CASSLEVPGGEQYF

v_call: TRBV11-2
clone_size: many
cdr3_length: 15
cdr3_aa: CASSLFGGQSTEAFF

v_call: TRBV9
clone_size: many
cdr3_length: 14
cdr3_aa: CASSVEGGYTEAFF

v_call: TRBV6-1
clone_size: -
cdr3_length: 11
cdr3_aa: CASIRWGEQYF

v_call: TRBV20-1
clone_size: many
cdr3_length: 15
cdr3_aa: CSARMTTGGTYEQYF

v_call: TRBV11-2
clone_size: many
cdr3_length: 18
cdr3_aa: CASSLRQVEFMGANVLTF

v_call: TRBV24-1
clone_size: many
cdr3_length: 13
cdr3_aa: CATAPGSQETQYF

v_call: TRBV15
clone_size: many
cdr3_length: 13
cdr3_aa: CATSRLMNTEAFF

v_call: TRBV28
clone_size: -
cdr3_length: 16
cdr3_aa: CASSLWGRVGQETQYF

v_call: TRBV20-1
clone_size: many
cdr3_length: 14
cdr3_aa: CSAGGQTPNQPQHF

v_call: TRBV30
clone_size: -
cdr3_length: 14
cdr3_aa: CAWSAAVSIYGYTF

v_call: TRBV12-3/TRBV12-4
clone_size: many
cdr3_length: 13
cdr3_aa: CAIRPFRGAEAFF

v_call: TRBV5-1
clone_size: many
cdr3_length: 16
cdr3_aa: CASTPAPGYEGHEQYF

v_call: TRBV12-3/TRBV12-4
clone_size: -
cdr3_length: 12
cdr3_aa: CASSLDRGVAFF

v_call: TRBV2
clone_size: -
cdr3_length: 14
cdr3_aa: CASSEETGALSQHF

v_call: TRBV20-1
clone_size: -
cdr3_length: 13
cdr3_aa: CSARAGAAYEQYF

v_call: TRBV12-3/TRBV12-4
clone_size: many
cdr3_length: 15
cdr3_aa: CASSRSQGMGTEAFF

v_call: TRBV6-1
clone_size: -
cdr3_length: 13
cdr3_aa: CASSGTEVLLAFF

v_call: TRBV9
clone_size: many
cdr3_length: 11
cdr3_aa: CASRGVNGYTF

v_call: TRBV7-9
clone_size: many
cdr3_length: 11
cdr3_aa: CASSAGYGYTF

v_call: TRBV7-9
clone_size: many
cdr3_length: 12
cdr3_aa: CASSLARGPAFF

v_call: TRBV6-1
clone_size: few
cdr3_length: 19
cdr3_aa: CASSEVGAPLAGRAGELFF

v_call: TRBV10-3
clone_size: many
cdr3_length: 11
cdr3_aa: CAISDGTSTYF